The rows below give T cell receptor beta chains drawn from one sample of a study of cytomegalovirus exposure and HLA in healthy donors. Only in-frame clones appear in the TCRdb table, and some are missing; sequencing was by immunoSEQ multiplex PCR. The sample lists more than 95,000 clones, 60% to 85% occurring once. The sequencing input was PBMCs. The source of these receptors is a woman aged 40 to 50 in good health and CMV-seronegative. The CDR3 runs from the conserved cysteine through the conserved F or W. Each record gives: J gene, clone size, V gene, D gene, CDR3 protein, CDR3 DNA. The D gene is left open where the match is weak. Clone size is shown for a subset of rows, as once, few, many or a class of expanded clone.

>TRBJ2-2|.|TRBV11-3|.
CASSSETGTGELFF
TGTGCCAGCAGCTCCGAGACGGGCACCGGGGAGCTGTTTTTT
>TRBJ2-7|.|TRBV4-1|TRBD1
CASSPGQGAYEQYF
TGCGCCAGCAGCCCGGGACAGGGGGCCTACGAGCAGTACTTC
>TRBJ1-3|.|TRBV10-1|.
CASSDGRAPSRGRAGNTIYF
TGCGCCAGCAGTGATGGGCGGGCTCCTTCCAGGGGAAGGGCTGGAAACACCATATATTTT
>TRBJ1-2|.|TRBV28|.
CASTLAGANGYTF
TGTGCCAGCACCCTAGCGGGGGCTAATGGCTACACCTTC
>TRBJ1-2|.|TRBV6-5|.
CASSYQGPAFYGYTF
TGTGCCAGCAGTTATCAGGGTCCCGCGTTCTATGGCTACACCTTC
>TRBJ1-5|.|TRBV28|.
CASHNRPNQPQHF
TGTGCCAGCCATAACAGGCCAAATCAGCCCCAGCATTTT
>TRBJ1-1|.|TRBV4-1|.
CASSQGGCAFF
TGCGCCAGCAGCCAAGGTGGCTGCGCTTTCTTT
>TRBJ2-5|.|TRBV18|.
CASSLGGGGETQYF
TGTGCCAGCTCCCTAGGAGGGGGCGGCGAGACCCAGTACTTC
>TRBJ2-1|few|TRBV28|TRBD2
CASSLGDSGRWYNEQFF
TGTGCCAGCAGTTTAGGAGATAGCGGGAGGTGGTACAATGAGCAGTTCTTC
>TRBJ2-3|.|TRBV28|.
CASSIREPFTDTQYF
TGTGCCAGCAGTATCCGGGAACCCTTCACAGATACGCAGTATTTT
>TRBJ1-2|.|TRBV7-9|.
CTPDGENYGYTF
TGCACCCCGGACGGGGAAAACTATGGCTACACCTTC